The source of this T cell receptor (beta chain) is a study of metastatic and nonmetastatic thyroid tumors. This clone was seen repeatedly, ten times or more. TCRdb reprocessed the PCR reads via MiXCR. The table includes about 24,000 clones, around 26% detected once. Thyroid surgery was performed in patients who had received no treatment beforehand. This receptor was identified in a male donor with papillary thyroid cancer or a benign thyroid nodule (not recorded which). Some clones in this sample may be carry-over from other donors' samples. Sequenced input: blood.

CDR3 protein: CASSRASGGEQYF. The CDR3 nucleotides read TGTGCCAGTAGTCGGGCCTCCGGCGGCGAGCAGTACTTC. The rearrangement joins TRBV19 to TRBJ2-7, with D uncertain. In germline, CDR1 is LNHDA, CDR2 SQIVND (reference sequence). V gave up 5 bases and J gave up 6 bases, with 14 bases separating them. The CDR3 consists of 13 residues.